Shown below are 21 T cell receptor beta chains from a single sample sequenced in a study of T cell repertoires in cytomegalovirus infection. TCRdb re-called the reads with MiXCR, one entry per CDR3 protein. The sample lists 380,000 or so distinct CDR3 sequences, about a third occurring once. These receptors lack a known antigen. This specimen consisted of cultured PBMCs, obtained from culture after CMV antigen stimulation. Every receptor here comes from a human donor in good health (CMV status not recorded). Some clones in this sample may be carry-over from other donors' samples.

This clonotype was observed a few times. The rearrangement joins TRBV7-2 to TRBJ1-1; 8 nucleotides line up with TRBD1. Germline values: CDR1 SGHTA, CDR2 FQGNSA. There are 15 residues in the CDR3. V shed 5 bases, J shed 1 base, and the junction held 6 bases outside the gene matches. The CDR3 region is CASSPRQGKNTEAFF. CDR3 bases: TGTGCCAGCAGCCCTAGACAGGGGAAGAACACTGAAGCTTTCTTT.

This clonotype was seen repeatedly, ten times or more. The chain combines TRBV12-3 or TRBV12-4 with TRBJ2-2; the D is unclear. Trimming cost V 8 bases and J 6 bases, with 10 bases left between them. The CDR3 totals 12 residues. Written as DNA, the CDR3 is TGTGCCAGCCATCCGGACGCCGGGGAGCTGTTTTTT. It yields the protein CASHPDAGELFF.

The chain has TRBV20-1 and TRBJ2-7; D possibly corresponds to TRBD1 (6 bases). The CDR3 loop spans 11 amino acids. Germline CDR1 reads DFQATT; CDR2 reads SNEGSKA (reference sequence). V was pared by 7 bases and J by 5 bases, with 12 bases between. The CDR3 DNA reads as TGCAGTGTCCAGAGACAGGACGAGCAGTACTTC. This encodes CSVQRQDEQYF.

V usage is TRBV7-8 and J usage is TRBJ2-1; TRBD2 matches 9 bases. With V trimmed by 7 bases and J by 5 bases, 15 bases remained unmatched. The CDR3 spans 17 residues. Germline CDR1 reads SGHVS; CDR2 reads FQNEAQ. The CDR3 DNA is TGTGCCAGCAAACGATCACGGGCTAGCGGGAATAACAATGAGCAGTTCTTC. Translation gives CASKRSRASGNNNEQFF. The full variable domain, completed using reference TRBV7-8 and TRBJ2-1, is GAGVSQSPRYKVAKRGQDVALRCDPISGHVSLFWYQQALGQGPEFLTYFQNEAQLDKSGLPSDRFFAERPEGSVSTLKIQRTQQEDSAVYLCASKRSRASGNNNEQFFGPGTRLTVL.

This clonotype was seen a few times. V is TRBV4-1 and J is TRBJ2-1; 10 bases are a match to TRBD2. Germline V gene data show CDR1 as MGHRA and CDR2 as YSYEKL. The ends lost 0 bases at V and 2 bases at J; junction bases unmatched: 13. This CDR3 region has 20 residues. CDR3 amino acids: CASSQDSRLAGLPPYNEQFF. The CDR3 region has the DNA TGCGCCAGCAGCCAAGATTCGAGACTAGCGGGCCTTCCCCCCTACAATGAGCAGTTCTTC.

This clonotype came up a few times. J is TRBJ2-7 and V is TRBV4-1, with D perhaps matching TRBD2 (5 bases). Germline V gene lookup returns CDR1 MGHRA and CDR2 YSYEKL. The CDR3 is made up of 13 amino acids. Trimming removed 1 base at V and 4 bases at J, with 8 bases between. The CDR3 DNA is TGCGCCAGCAGCCAAGCCGCGGGTTACGAGCAGTACTTC. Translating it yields CASSQAAGYEQYF.

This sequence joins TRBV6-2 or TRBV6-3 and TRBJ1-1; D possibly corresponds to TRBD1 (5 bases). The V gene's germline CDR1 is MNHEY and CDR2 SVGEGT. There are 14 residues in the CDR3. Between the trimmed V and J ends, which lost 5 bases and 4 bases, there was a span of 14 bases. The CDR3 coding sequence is TGTGCCAGCAGTGGACATCACCCGGGCACTGAAGCTTTCTTT. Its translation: CASSGHHPGTEAFF.

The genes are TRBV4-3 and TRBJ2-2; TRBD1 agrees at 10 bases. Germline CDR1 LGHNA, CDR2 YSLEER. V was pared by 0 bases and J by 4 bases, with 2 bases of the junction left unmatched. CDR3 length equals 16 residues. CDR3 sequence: CASSQEGQGSTGELFF. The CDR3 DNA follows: TGCGCCAGCAGCCAAGAGGGACAGGGGAGCACCGGGGAGCTGTTTTTT.

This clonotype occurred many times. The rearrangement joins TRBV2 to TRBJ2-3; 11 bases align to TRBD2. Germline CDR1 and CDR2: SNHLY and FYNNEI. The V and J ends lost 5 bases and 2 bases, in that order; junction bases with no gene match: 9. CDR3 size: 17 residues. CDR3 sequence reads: CASSTGIAGGPTDTQYF. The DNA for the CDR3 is TGTGCCAGCAGTACCGGGATAGCGGGAGGGCCCACAGATACGCAGTATTTT. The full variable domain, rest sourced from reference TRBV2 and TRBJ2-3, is EPEVTQTPSHQVTQMGQEVILRCVPISNHLYFYWYRQILGQKVEFLVSFYNNEISEKSEIFDDQFSVERPDGSNFTLKIRSTKLEDSAMYFCASSTGIAGGPTDTQYFGPGTRLTVL.

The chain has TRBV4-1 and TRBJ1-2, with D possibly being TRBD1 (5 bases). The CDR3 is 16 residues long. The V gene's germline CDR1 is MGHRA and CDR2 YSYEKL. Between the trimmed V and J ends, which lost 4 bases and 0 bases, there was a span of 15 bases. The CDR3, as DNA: TGCGCCAGCAGCCCCTTCCGGGACGGGACTAACTATGGCTACACCTTC. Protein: CASSPFRDGTNYGYTF.

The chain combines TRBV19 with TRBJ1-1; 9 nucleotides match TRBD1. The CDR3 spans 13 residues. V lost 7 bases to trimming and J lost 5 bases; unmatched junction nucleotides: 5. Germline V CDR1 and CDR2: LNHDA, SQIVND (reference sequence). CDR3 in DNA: TGTGCCAGTACCGGGACAGGGAGGACTGAAGCTTTCTTT. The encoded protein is CASTGTGRTEAFF.

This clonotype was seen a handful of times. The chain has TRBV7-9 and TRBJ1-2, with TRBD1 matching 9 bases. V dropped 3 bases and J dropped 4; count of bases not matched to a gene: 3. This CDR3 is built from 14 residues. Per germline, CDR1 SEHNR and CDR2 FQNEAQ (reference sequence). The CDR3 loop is CASSFGTGRYGYTF. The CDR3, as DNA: TGTGCCAGCAGCTTCGGGACAGGGCGCTATGGCTACACCTTC.

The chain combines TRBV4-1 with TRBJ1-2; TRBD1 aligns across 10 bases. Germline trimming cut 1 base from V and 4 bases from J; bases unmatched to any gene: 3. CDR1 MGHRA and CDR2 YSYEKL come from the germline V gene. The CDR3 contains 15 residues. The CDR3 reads CASSQVDRGPYGYTF. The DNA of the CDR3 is TGCGCCAGCAGCCAAGTTGACAGGGGGCCCTATGGCTACACCTTC.

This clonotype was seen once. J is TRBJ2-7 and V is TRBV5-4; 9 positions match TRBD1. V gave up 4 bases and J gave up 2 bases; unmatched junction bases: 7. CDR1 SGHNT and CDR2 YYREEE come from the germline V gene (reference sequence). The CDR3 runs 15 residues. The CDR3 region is CASSPGQGTTYEQYF. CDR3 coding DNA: TGTGCCAGCAGCCCCGGACAGGGGACCACCTACGAGCAGTACTTC.

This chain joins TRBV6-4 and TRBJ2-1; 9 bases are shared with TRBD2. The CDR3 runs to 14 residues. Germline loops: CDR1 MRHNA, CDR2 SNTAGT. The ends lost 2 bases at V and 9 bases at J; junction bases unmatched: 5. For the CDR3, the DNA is TGTGCCAGCAGTGACAGAAGACTAGCGGTTGAGCAGTTCTTC. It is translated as CASSDRRLAVEQFF.

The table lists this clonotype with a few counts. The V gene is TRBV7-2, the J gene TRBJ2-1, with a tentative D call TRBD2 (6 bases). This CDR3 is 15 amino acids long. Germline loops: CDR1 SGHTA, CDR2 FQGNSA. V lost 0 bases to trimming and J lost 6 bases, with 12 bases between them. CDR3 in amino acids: CASSLAATSVNEQFF. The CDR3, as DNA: TGTGCCAGCAGCTTAGCAGCGACTAGTGTCAATGAGCAGTTCTTC. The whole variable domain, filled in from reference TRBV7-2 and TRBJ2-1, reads GAGVSQSPSNKVTEKGKDVELRCDPISGHTALYWYRQSLGQGLEFLIYFQGNSAPDKSGLPSDRFSAERTGGSVSTLTIQRTQQEDSAVYLCASSLAATSVNEQFFGPGTRLTVL.

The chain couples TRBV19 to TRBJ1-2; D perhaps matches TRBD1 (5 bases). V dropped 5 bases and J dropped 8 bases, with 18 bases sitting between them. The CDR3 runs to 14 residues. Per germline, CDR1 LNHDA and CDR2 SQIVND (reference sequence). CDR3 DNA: TGTGCCAGTAGTGAGAGGAGGGGAATGGACGGCTACACCTTC. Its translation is CASSERRGMDGYTF.

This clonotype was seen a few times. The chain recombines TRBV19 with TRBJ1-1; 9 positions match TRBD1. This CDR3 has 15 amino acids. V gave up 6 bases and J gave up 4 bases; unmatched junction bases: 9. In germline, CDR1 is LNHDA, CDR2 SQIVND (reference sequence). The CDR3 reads CASRRTGTGITEAFF. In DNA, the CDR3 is TGTGCCAGTAGGAGAACCGGGACAGGGATCACTGAAGCTTTCTTT.

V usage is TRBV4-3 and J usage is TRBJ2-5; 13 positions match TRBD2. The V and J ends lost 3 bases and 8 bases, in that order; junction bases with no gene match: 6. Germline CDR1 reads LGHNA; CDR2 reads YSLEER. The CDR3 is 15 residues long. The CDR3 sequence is CASSHGLAGDGTQYF. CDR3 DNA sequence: TGCGCCAGCAGCCACGGACTAGCGGGAGACGGAACCCAGTACTTC.

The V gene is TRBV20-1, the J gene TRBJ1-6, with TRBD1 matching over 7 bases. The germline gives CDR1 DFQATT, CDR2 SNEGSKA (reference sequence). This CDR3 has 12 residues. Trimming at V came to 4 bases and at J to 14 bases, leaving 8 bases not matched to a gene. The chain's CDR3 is CSATYRGGSLHF. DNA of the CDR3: TGCAGTGCTACATACAGGGGTGGCTCCCTCCACTTT.

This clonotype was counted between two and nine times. CDR3 DNA: TGTGCCAGCAGCTTAGTAGGGACAGGGCTGGTAAATGAGCAGTTCTTC. This translates into CASSLVGTGLVNEQFF. This rearrangement joins TRBV7-2 to TRBJ2-1; the match to TRBD1 covers 9 bases. The CDR3 is 16 amino acids. Trimming cost V 1 base and J 7 bases; bases outside gene matches: 8. The V gene's germline CDR1 is SGHTA and CDR2 FQGNSA.